This entry lists 14 T cell receptor beta chains sequenced from one sample in a study of blood T cell repertoires in COVID-19. The repertoire was sequenced with immunoSEQ multiplex PCR; TCRdb's copy has only in-frame clones and lacks some. The sample holds 26,000 or so clones; about nine tenths are singletons and the top ten take 5% to 6%. The sequenced sample consisted of peripheral blood. These receptors were taken from a man aged 60 to 69 with active COVID-19.

J is TRBJ1-5 and V is TRBV2; D ambiguous. Deletions cut 8 bases from V and 2 bases from J, with 10 bases between. Germline values: CDR1 SNHLY, CDR2 FYNNEI. There are 13 residues in the CDR3. The CDR3 DNA reads as TGTGCCAGCCGCCCCTTAGGCAATCAGCCCCAGCATTTT. Protein: CASRPLGNQPQHF.

The V and J genes are TRBV25-1 and TRBJ1-3; no clear D. CDR1 MGHDK and CDR2 SYGVNS come from the germline V gene. The CDR3 length is 12 residues. V lost 7 bases to trimming and J lost 0 bases, with 4 bases between them. CDR3 loop: CASTSSGNTIYF. The CDR3, as DNA: TGTGCCAGCACCTCCTCTGGAAACACCATATATTTT.

This clone has only one observation. The chain has TRBV19 and TRBJ2-3, with D uncertain. V was cut by 0 bases and J by 12 bases, with 13 bases left in between. Per germline, CDR1 LNHDA and CDR2 SQIVND (reference sequence). The CDR3 runs to 13 residues. CDR3 sequence: CASSIDFVAPQYF. As DNA, the CDR3 is TGTGCCAGTAGTATAGATTTTGTGGCCCCCCAGTATTTT.

Turning to this clone: An end of the junction does not agree with germline; a read error may underlie this. The V call is TRBV4-1, the J call TRBJ2-7, with a weak D call TRBD1 (8 bases). Germline V lookup: CDR1 MGHRA, CDR2 YSYEKL. The CDR3 is 17 amino acids. CDR3 DNA sequence: TGCGCCAGCAGCCACCCCGGACAGGGAGGGCGCTCCCACGAGCAGTACTTC. Its protein product is CASSHPGQGGRSHEQYF.

This chain joins TRBV18 and TRBJ2-7; TRBD2 aligns across 8 bases. V lost 1 base, J lost 2 bases, and 7 bases stayed unmatched. CDR1 is KGHSH and CDR2 is LQKENI in the germline V gene. The CDR3 is made up of 16 amino acids. CDR3 in DNA: TGTGCCAGCTCACCACAAGGAGCGGGGGAACCCTACGAGCAGTACTTC. This encodes CASSPQGAGEPYEQYF.

The chain has TRBV28 and TRBJ2-7; TRBD1 matches at 8 bases. Trimming cost V 7 bases and J 7 bases; bases outside gene matches: 9. The CDR3 runs 13 residues. CDR1 is MDHEN, CDR2 SYDVKM, per germline. DNA for the CDR3: TGTGCCAGCACTAAGCAGGGGGCGAGAGAGCAGTACTTC. Its translation: CASTKQGAREQYF.

The chain uses TRBV6-5 and TRBJ2-3; 9 bases are shared with TRBD2. CDR1 and CDR2 (germline): MNHEY, SVGAGI. With 7 bases clipped from V and 6 bases from J, the junction kept 11 bases outside the gene matches. This CDR3 is 15 amino acids long. The CDR3 region has the DNA TGTGCCAGCACTAGCGGGGTAACCTTTTGGGATACGCAGTATTTT. As protein: CASTSGVTFWDTQYF.

The J gene is TRBJ2-1, the V gene TRBV11-2, with TRBD2 as a possible D gene (6 bases). Germline assignment: CDR1 SGHAT and CDR2 FQNNGV. Trimming removed 1 base from V and 10 bases from J, with 8 bases in between. This CDR3 is built from 12 residues. The DNA of the CDR3 is TGTGCCAGCAGCTTAGGACTAGGGGAGCAGTTCTTC. This translates into CASSLGLGEQFF.

The J gene is TRBJ2-6, the V gene TRBV6-1; D remains unclear. There are 18 residues in the CDR3. V was pared by 2 bases and J by 0 bases, with 14 bases between. CDR1 MNHNS and CDR2 SASEGT come from the germline V gene. CDR3 protein: CASSELFAGFSGANVLTF. CDR3 nucleotide sequence: TGTGCCAGCAGTGAATTGTTCGCAGGCTTCTCTGGGGCCAACGTCCTGACTTTC.

This chain connects TRBV30 to TRBJ1-6; 7 nucleotides line up with TRBD1. The germline V gene encodes CDR1 GTSNPN and CDR2 SVGIG (reference sequence). CDR3 length equals 15 residues. The V and J ends lost 5 bases and 2 bases, in that order; junction bases with no gene match: 6. In DNA, the CDR3 is TGTGCCTGGGTACCCGGACAGGCCTATAATTCACCCCTCCACTTT. The encoded protein is CAWVPGQAYNSPLHF.

Details on this clone: The germline gene is not matched at one end of the junction; a read error may be the cause. Here the CDR3 reads CTSSLAGAPGGELFF. In DNA, the CDR3 is TGTACCAGCAGCTTAGCGGGGGCTCCTGGCGGGGAGCTGTTTTTT. The genes are TRBV3-1 (or the pseudogene TRBV3-2) and TRBJ2-2; 9 nucleotides line up with TRBD2. The CDR3 consists of 15 residues. CDR1 and CDR2 (germline): LGHDT, YNNKEL (reference sequence).

This chain uses TRBV5-1 with TRBJ1-3; no firm D call. The germline V gene encodes CDR1 SGHRS and CDR2 YFSETQ. Trimming removed 4 bases at V and 0 bases at J, with 23 bases between. CDR3 length: 19 residues. CDR3 protein: CASSPILSTGGGSGNTIYF. The DNA of the CDR3 is TGCGCCAGCAGCCCCATTCTTTCGACGGGTGGAGGCTCTGGAAACACCATATATTTT.

This chain joins TRBV7-3 and TRBJ2-3; no reliable D call. CDR1 and CDR2 from the germline V gene are SGHTA and FQGTGA. Deletions cut 0 bases from V and 1 base from J, with 2 bases between. The length of the CDR3 is 13 residues. CDR3 sequence reads: CASSLTGTDTQYF. CDR3 in DNA: TGTGCCAGCAGCTTAACCGGCACAGATACGCAGTATTTT.

The chain joins TRBV14 to TRBJ1-1; D is undetermined. The CDR3 loop spans 14 amino acids. Trimming stripped 1 base from V and 2 bases from J, with 8 bases between. From germline, CDR1 is SGHDN and CDR2 FVKESK. The CDR3 DNA follows: TGTGCCAGCAGCCAAGGGGCCAGAAACACTGAAGCTTTCTTT. It codes for CASSQGARNTEAFF.